This T cell receptor (beta chain) derives from a study of siplizumab effects on memory and regulatory T cells. This clone has only one observation. Its antigen is currently unknown. Study-wide results and caveats: Naive versus memory phenotype went unassigned for roughly 75-96% of proliferating CD4+ or CD8+ clones. Mean Treg-derived proportions of mappable alloreactive CD4+ clones were 68.8% for siplizumab and 25% to 30% for controls. Naive T cells, seemingly more diverse than memory cells, seemed major alloresponse contributors.

The protocol was immunoSEQ multiplex PCR, while the TCRdb copy is restricted to in-frame clones and leaves out a portion. The sample holds tens of thousands of clones, 93% seen once. The CDR3 runs to 15 residues. V lost 5 bases, J lost 0 bases, and 13 bases lay in between. Germline CDR1 and CDR2: MNHEY and SMNVEV (reference sequence). This receptor was taken from a human donor in good health. The chain is built from TRBV27 and TRBJ2-5, with D unresolved. The sample comprised CD8+ T cells sorted from blood. The CDR3 sequence is CASSLRSYNQETQYF. The CDR3 DNA is TGTGCCAGCAGTCTCCGATCTTATAACCAAGAGACCCAGTACTTC.